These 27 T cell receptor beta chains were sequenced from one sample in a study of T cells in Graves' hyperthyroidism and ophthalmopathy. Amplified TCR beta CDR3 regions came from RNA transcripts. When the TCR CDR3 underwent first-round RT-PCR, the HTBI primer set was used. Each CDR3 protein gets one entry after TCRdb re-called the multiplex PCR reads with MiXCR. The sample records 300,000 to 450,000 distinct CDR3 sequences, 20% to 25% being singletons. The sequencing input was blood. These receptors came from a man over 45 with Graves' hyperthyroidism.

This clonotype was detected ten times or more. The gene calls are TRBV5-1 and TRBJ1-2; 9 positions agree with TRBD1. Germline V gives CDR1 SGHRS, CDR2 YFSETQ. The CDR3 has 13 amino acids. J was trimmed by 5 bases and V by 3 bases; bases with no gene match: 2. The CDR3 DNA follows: TGCGCCAGCAGCTCGGGACAGGGATATGGCTACACCTTC. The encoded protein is CASSSGQGYGYTF.

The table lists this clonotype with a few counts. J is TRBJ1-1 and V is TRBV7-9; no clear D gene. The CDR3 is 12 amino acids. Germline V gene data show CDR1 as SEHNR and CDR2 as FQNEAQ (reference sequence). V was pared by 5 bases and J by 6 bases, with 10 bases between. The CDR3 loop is CASSLQFAEAFF. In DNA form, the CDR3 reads TGTGCCAGCAGCCTACAGTTCGCTGAAGCTTTCTTT.

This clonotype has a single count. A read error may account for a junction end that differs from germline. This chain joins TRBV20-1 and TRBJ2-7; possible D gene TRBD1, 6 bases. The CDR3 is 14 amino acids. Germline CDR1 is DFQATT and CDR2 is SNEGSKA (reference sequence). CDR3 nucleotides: TGCAGTGCTAGATTCTACAGGGCGTCCTGCGAGCAGTACTTC. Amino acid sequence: CSARFYRASCEQYF.

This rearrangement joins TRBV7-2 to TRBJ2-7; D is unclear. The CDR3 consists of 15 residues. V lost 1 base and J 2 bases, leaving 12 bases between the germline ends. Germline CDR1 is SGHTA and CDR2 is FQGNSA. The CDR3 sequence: CASSLGPGITYEQYF. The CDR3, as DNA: TGTGCCAGCAGCTTAGGTCCAGGAATCACCTACGAGCAGTACTTC. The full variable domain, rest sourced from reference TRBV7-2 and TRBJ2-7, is GAGVSQSPSNKVTEKGKDVELRCDPISGHTALYWYRQSLGQGLEFLIYFQGNSAPDKSGLPSDRFSAERTGGSVSTLTIQRTQQEDSAVYLCASSLGPGITYEQYFGPGTRLTVT.

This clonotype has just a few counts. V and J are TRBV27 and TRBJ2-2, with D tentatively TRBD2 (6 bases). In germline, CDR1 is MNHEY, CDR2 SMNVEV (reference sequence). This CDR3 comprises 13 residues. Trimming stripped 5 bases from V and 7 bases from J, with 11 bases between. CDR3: CASSPTRYGELFF. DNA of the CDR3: TGTGCCAGCAGTCCGACTAGATACGGGGAGCTGTTTTTT.

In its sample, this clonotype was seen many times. CDR3 DNA: TGTGCCATCAGTGGGTCGGGACTAGGGGACACCTACAATGAGCAGTTCTTC. As protein: CAISGSGLGDTYNEQFF. The chain employs TRBV10-3 and TRBJ2-1, with TRBD2 identical over 8 bases. The germline V gene encodes CDR1 ENHRY and CDR2 SYGVKD. With 4 bases clipped from V and 2 bases from J, the junction kept 10 bases outside the gene matches. This CDR3 has 17 residues.

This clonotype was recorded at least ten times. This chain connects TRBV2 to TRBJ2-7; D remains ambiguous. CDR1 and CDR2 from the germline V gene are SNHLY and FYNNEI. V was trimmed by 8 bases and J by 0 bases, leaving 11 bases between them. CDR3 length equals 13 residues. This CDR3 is CASGMGTSYEQYF. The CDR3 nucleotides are TGTGCCAGCGGGATGGGTACCTCCTACGAGCAGTACTTC.

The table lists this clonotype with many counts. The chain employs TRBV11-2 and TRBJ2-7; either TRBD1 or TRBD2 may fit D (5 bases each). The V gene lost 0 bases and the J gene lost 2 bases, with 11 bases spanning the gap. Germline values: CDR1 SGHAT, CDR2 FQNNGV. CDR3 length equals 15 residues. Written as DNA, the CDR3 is TGTGCCAGCAGCTTAGAGGCCGGGGCCACCTACGAGCAGTACTTC. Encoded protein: CASSLEAGATYEQYF.

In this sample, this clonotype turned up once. The CDR3 loop reads CSARIGGTDSNQPQHF. The CDR3 DNA reads TGCAGTGCTAGAATCGGGGGGACAGATAGCAATCAGCCCCAGCATTTT. This chain joins TRBV20-1 and TRBJ1-5, with 7 positions matching TRBD1. This CDR3 spans 16 amino acids. Germline loops: CDR1 DFQATT, CDR2 SNEGSKA (reference sequence). The trim removed 2 bases at V and 0 bases at J, leaving 7 bases unmatched.

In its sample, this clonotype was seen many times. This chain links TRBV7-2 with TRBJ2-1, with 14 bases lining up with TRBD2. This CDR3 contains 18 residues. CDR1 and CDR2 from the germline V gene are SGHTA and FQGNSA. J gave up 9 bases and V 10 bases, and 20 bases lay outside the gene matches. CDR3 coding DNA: TGTGCCACCCTGCCATTAGCAGGGGGGACTAGCGGGAGTTCTGAGCAGTTCTTC. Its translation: CATLPLAGGTSGSSEQFF.

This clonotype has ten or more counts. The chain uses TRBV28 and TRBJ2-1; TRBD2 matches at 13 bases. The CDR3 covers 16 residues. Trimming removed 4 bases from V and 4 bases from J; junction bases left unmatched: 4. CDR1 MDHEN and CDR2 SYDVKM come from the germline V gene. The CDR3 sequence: CASSSLAGGYYNEQFF. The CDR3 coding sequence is TGTGCCAGCAGTTCACTAGCGGGAGGGTATTACAATGAGCAGTTCTTC.

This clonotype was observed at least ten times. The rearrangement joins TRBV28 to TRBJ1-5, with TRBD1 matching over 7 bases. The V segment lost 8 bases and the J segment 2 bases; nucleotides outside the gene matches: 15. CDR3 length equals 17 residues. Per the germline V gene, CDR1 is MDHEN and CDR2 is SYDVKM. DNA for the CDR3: TGTGCCAGCGAATTTAGTCGAGGGGGCCTCGGCAATCAGCCCCAGCATTTT. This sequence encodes CASEFSRGGLGNQPQHF.

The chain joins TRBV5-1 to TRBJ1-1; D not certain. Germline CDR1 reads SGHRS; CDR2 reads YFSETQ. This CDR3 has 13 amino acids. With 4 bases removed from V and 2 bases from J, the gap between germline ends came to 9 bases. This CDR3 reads CASSTDGNTEAFF. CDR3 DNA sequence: TGCGCCAGCAGCACCGACGGCAACACTGAAGCTTTCTTT.

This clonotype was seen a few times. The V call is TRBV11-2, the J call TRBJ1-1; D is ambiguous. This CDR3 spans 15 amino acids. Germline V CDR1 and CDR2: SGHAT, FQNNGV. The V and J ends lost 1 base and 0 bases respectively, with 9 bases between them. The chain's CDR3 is CASSLVPGMNTEAFF. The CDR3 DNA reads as TGTGCCAGCAGCTTAGTCCCCGGTATGAACACTGAAGCTTTCTTT.

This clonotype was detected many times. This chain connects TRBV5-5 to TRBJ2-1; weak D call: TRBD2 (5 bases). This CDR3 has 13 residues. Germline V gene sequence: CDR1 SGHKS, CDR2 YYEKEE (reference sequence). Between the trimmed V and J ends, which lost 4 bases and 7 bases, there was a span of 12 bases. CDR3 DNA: TGTGCCAGCAGCCCGGACTGGGGTAATGAGCAGTTCTTC. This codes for CASSPDWGNEQFF.

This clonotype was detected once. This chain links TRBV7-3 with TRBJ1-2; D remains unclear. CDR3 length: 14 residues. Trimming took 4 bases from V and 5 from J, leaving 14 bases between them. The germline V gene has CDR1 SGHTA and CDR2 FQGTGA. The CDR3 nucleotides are TGTGCCAGCAGCTCGGGAACTTTAGTATATGGCTACACCTTC. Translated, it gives CASSSGTLVYGYTF. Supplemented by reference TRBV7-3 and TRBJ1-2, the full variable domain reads GAGVSQTPSNKVTEKGKYVELRCDPISGHTALYWYRQSLGQGPEFLIYFQGTGAADDSGLPNDRFFAVRPEGSVSTLKIQRTERGDSAVYLCASSSGTLVYGYTFGSGTRLTVV.

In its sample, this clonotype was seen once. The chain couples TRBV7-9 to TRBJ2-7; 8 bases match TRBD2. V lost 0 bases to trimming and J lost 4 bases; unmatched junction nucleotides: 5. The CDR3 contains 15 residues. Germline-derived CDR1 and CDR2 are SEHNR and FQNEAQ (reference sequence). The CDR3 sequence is CASSLAAGGRYEQYF. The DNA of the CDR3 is TGTGCCAGCAGCTTAGCGGCGGGAGGCAGGTACGAGCAGTACTTC.

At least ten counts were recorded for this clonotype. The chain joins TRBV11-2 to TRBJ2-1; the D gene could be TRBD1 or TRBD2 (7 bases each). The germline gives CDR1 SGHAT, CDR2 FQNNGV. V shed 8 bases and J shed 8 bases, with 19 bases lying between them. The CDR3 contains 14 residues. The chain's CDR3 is CASPQGEGGDEQFF. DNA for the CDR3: TGTGCCAGCCCCCAGGGGGAGGGGGGAGATGAGCAGTTCTTC.

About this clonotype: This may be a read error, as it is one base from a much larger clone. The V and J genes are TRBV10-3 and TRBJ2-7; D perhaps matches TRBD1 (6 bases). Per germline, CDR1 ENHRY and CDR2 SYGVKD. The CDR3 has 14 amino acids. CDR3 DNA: TGTGCCATCAGTGAGTCAACAGGGACCTACGAGCAGCACTTC. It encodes CAISESTGTYEQHF.

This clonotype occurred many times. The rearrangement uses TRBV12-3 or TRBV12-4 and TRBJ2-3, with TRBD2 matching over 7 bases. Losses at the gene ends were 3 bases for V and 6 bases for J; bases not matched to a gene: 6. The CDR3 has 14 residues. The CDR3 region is CASSFWRGGDTQYF. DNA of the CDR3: TGTGCCAGCAGTTTCTGGCGGGGAGGGGATACGCAGTATTTT.

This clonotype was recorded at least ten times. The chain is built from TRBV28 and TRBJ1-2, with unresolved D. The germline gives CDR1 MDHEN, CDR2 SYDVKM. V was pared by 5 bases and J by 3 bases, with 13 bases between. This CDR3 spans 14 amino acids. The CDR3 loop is CASSGVREDYGYTF. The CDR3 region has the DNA TGTGCCAGCAGTGGGGTGAGGGAGGACTATGGCTACACCTTC.

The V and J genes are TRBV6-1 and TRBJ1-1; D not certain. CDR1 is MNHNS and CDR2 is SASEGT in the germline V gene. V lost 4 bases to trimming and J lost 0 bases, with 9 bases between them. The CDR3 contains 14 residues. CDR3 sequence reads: CASSVHSMNTEAFF. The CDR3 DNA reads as TGTGCCAGCAGTGTACACAGCATGAACACTGAAGCTTTCTTT.

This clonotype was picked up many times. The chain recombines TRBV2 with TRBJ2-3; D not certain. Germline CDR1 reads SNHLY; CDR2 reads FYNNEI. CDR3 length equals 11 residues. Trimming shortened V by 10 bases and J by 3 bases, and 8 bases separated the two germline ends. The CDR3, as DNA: TGTGCCACACAGTCGACAGATACGCAGTATTTT. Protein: CATQSTDTQYF.

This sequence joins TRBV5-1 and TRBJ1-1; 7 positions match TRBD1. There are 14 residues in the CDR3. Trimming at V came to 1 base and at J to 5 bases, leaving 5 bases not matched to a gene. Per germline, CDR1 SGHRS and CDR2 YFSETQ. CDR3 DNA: TGCGCCAGCAGCTTGAACTCGGGACAGACTGAAGCTTTCTTT. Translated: CASSLNSGQTEAFF.

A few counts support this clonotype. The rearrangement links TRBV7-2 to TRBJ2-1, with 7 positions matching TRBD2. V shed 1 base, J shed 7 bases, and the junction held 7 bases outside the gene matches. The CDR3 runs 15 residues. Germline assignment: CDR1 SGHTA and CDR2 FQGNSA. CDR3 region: CASSLVAGEWNEQFF. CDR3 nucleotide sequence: TGTGCCAGCAGCTTAGTGGCGGGAGAGTGGAATGAGCAGTTCTTC. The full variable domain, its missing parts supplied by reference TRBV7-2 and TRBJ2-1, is GAGVSQSPSNKVTEKGKDVELRCDPISGHTALYWYRQSLGQGLEFLIYFQGNSAPDKSGLPSDRFSAERTGGSVSTLTIQRTQQEDSAVYLCASSLVAGEWNEQFFGPGTRLTVL.

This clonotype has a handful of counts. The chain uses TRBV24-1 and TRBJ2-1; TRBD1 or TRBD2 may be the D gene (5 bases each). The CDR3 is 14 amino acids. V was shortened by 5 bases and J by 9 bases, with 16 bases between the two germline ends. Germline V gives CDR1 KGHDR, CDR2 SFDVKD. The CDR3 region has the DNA TGTGCCACCAGTGCGTACGCCTTCGGGGCTGAGCAGTTCTTC. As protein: CATSAYAFGAEQFF.

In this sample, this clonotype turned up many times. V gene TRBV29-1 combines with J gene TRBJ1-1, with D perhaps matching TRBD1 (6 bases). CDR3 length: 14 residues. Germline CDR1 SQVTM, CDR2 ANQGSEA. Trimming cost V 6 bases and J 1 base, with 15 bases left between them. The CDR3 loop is CSVLPGAENTEAFF. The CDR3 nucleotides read TGCAGCGTGCTACCAGGGGCCGAGAACACTGAAGCTTTCTTT.